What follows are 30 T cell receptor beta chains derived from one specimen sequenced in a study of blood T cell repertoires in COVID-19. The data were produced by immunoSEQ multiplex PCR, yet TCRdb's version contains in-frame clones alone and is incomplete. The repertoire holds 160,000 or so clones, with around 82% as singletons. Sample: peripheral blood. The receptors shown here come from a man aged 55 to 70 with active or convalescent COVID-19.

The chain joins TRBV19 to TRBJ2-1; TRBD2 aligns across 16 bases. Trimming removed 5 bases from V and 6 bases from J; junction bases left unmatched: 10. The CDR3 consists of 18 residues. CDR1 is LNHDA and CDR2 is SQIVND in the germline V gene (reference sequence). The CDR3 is CASSARRGLAGGGNEQFF. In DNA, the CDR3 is TGTGCCAGTAGTGCCCGACGGGGACTAGCGGGAGGGGGCAATGAGCAGTTCTTC. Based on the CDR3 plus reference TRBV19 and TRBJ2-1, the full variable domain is DGGITQSPKYLFRKEGQNVTLSCEQNLNHDAMYWYRQDPGQGLRLIYYSQIVNDFQKGDIAEGYSVSREKKESFPLTVTSAQKNPTAFYLCASSARRGLAGGGNEQFFGPGTRLTVL.

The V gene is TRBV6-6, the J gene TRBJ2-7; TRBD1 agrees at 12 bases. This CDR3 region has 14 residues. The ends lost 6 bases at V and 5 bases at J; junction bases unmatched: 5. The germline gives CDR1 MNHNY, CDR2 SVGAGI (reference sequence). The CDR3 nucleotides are TGTGCCAGCAGAACCGGGACAGGGGGCAACGAGCAGTACTTC. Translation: CASRTGTGGNEQYF.

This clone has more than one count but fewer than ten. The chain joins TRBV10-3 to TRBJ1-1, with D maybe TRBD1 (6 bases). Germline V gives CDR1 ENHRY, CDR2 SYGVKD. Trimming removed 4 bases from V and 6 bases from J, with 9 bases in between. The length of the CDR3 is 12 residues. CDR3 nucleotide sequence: TGTGCCATCAGTGCAGGGGACCCTGAAGCTTTCTTT. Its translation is CAISAGDPEAFF.

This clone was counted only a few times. CDR3 protein: CASSQDGGTTYNEQFF. The CDR3 coding sequence is TGTGCCAGCAGCCAAGATGGGGGGACCACCTACAATGAGCAGTTCTTC. The rearrangement links TRBV4-2 to TRBJ2-1; D possibly corresponds to TRBD2 (6 bases). CDR1 is LGHNA, CDR2 YNFKEQ, per germline. The CDR3 covers 16 residues. V dropped 0 bases and J dropped 2 bases, with 11 bases sitting between them.

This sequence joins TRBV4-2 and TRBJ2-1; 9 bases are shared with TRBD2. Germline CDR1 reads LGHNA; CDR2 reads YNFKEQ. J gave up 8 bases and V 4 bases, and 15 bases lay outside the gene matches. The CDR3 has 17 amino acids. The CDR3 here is CASSPAELASGIYEQFF. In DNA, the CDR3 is TGTGCCAGCAGCCCTGCAGAATTGGCTAGCGGGATATATGAGCAGTTCTTC.

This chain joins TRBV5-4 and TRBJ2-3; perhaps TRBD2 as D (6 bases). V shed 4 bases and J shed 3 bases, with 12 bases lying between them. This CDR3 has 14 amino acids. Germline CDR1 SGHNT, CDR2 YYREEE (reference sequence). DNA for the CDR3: TGTGCCAGCAGCCCGCCTGGGGGGACAGATACGCAGTATTTT. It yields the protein CASSPPGGTDTQYF.

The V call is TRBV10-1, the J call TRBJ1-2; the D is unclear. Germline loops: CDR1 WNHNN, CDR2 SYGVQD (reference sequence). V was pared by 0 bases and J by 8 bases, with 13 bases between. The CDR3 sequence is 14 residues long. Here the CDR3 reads CASSESRTGGGYTF. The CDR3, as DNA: TGCGCCAGCAGTGAGTCGCGCACGGGAGGCGGCTACACCTTC.

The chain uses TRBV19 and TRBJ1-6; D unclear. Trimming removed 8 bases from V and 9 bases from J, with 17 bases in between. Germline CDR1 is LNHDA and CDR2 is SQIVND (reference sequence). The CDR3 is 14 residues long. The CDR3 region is CASGFQTGGSPLHF. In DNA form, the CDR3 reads TGTGCCAGTGGGTTTCAGACGGGAGGTTCACCCCTCCACTTT.

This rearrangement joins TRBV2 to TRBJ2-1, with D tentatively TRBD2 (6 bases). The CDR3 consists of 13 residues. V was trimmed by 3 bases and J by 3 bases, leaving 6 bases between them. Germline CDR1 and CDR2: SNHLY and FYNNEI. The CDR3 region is CASSDSGYNEQFF. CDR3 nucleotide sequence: TGTGCCAGCAGTGATAGCGGCTACAATGAGCAGTTCTTC.

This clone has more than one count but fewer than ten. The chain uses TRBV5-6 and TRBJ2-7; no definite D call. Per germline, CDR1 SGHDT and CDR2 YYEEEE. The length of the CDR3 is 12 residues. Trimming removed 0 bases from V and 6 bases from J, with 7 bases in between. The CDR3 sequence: CASSLAQREQYF. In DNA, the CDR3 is TGTGCCAGCAGCTTGGCCCAGCGCGAGCAGTACTTC.

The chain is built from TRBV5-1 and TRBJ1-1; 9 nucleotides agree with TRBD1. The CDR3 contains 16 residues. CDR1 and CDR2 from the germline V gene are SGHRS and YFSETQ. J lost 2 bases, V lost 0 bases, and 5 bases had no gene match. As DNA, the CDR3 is TGCGCCAGCAGCTTGGTAGGGACAGGGTATAACACTGAAGCTTTCTTT. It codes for CASSLVGTGYNTEAFF.

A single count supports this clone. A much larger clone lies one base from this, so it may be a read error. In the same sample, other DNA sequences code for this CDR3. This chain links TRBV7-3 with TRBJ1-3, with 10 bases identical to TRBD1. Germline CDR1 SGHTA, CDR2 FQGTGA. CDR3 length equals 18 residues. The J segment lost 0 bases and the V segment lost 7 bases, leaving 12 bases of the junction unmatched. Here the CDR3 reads CASILPGTGAYSGNTIYF. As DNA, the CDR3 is TGTGCCAGCATTCTGCCCGGGACAGGGGCTTACTCTGGAAACACCATATATTTT.

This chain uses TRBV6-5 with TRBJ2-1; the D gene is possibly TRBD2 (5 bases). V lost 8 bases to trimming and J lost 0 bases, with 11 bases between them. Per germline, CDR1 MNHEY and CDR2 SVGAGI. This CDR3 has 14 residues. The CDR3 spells CASRPGFSYNEQFF. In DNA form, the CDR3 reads TGTGCCAGCCGACCGGGATTCTCCTACAATGAGCAGTTCTTC.

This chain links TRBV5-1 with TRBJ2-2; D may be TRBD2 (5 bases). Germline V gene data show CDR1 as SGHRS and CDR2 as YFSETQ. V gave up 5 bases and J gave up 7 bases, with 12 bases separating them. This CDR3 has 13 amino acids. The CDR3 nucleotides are TGCGCCAGCAGTTCCGTCGAGGGCGGGGAGCTGTTTTTT. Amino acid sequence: CASSSVEGGELFF.

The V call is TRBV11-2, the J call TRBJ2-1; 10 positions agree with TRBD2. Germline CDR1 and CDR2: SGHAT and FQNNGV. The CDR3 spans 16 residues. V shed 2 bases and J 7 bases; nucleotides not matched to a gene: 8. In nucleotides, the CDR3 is TGTGCCAGCAGCTTACCCAGCGGGGGGGCCGGGAATGAGCAGTTCTTC. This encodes CASSLPSGGAGNEQFF.

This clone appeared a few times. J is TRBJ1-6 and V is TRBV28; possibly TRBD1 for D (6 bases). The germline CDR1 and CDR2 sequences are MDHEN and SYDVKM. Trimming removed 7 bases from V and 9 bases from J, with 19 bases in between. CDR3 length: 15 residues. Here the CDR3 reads CASTSEGDIISPLHF. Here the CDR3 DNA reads TGTGCCAGCACCTCGGAAGGGGACATAATTTCACCCCTCCACTTT.

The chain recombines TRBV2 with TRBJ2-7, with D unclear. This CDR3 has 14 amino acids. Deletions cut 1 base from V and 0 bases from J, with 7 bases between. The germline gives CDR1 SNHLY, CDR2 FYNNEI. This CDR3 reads CASSEDRVSYEQYF. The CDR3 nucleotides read TGTGCCAGCAGTGAAGACAGAGTCTCCTACGAGCAGTACTTC.

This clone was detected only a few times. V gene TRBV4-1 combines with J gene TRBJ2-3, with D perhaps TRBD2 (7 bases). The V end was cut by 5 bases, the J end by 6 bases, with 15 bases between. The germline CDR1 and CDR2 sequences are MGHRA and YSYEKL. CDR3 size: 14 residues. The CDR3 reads CASSWGGARDTQYF. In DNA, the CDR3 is TGCGCCAGCAGCTGGGGGGGGGCCAGGGATACGCAGTATTTT.

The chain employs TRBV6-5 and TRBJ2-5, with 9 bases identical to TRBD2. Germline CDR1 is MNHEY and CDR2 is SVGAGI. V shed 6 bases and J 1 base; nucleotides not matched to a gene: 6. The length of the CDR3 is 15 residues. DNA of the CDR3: TGTGCCAGCAGGGGACTAGCAAACTCCCAAGAGACCCAGTACTTC. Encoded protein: CASRGLANSQETQYF.

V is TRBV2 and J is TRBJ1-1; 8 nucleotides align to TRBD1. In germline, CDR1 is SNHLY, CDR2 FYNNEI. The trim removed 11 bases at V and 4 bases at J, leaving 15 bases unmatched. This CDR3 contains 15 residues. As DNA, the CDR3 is TGTGCCGGAAAAGTACAGGGGGGGATCGCCACTGAAGCTTTCTTT. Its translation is CAGKVQGGIATEAFF.

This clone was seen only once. The CDR3 is CSVEVQGIHEQYF. The CDR3, as DNA: TGCAGCGTTGAAGTACAGGGGATCCACGAGCAGTACTTC. The rearrangement links TRBV29-1 to TRBJ2-7; 7 nucleotides line up with TRBD1. Losses at the gene ends were 1 base for V and 5 bases for J; bases not matched to a gene: 5. The CDR3 spans 13 residues. Germline V lookup: CDR1 SQVTM, CDR2 ANQGSEA.

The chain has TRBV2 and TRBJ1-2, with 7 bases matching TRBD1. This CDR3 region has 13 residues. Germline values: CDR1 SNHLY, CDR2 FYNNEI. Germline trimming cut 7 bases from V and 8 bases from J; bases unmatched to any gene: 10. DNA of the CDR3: TGTGCCAGCACCGAAACAGGGGTATCGGGCTACACCTTC. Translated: CASTETGVSGYTF. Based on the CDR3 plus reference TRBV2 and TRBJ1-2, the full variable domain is EPEVTQTPSHQVTQMGQEVILRCVPISNHLYFYWYRQILGQKVEFLVSFYNNEISEKSEIFDDQFSVERPDGSNFTLKIRSTKLEDSAMYFCASTETGVSGYTFGSGTRLTVV.

The CDR3 DNA is TGTGCCAGCAGCCCTACTAGCGGTAGCTCCTACGAGCAGTACTTC. This codes for CASSPTSGSSYEQYF. The chain recombines TRBV5-5 with TRBJ2-7; 8 bases are a match to TRBD2. The J segment lost 0 bases and the V segment lost 4 bases, leaving 6 bases of the junction unmatched. Germline V gene data show CDR1 as SGHKS and CDR2 as YYEKEE (reference sequence). This CDR3 region has 15 residues.

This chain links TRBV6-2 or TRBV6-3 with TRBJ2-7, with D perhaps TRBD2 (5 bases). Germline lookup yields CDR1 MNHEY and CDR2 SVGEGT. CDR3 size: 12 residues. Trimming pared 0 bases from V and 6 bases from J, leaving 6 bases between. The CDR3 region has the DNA TGTGCCAGCAGTTACTCGGGAGTCGAGCAGTACTTC. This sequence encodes CASSYSGVEQYF.

CDR3 DNA sequence: TGTGCCAGCAGTATCCGGGAGGCCTCCTACAATGAGCAGTTCTTC. Translation: CASSIREASYNEQFF. The rearrangement joins TRBV6-5 to TRBJ2-1; TRBD2 matches 7 bases. The CDR3 is 15 residues long. V was pared by 5 bases and J by 0 bases, with 4 bases of the junction left unmatched. Germline values: CDR1 MNHEY, CDR2 SVGAGI.

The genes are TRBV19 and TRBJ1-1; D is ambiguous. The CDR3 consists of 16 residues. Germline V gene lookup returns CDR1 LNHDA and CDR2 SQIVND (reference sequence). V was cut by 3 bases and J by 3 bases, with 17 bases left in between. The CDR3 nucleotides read TGTGCCAGTAGTATTTCCGGCGACTGGAGTTACACTGAAGCTTTCTTT. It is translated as CASSISGDWSYTEAFF.

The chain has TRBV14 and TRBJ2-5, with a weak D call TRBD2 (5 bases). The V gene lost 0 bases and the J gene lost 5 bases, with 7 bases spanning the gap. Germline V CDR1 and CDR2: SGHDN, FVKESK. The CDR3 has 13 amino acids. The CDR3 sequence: CASSQDEGETQYF. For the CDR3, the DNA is TGTGCCAGCAGCCAAGATGAGGGTGAGACCCAGTACTTC.

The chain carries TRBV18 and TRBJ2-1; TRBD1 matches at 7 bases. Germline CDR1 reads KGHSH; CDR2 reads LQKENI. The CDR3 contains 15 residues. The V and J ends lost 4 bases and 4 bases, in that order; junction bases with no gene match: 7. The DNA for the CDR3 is TGTGCCAGCTCACAGGGACAGACCTTATACAATGAGCAGTTCTTC. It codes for CASSQGQTLYNEQFF.

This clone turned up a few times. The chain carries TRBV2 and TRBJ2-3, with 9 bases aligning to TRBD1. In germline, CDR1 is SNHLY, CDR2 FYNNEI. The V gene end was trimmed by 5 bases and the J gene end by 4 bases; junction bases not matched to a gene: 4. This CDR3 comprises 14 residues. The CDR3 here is CASSRQGEADTQYF. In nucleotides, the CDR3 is TGTGCCAGCAGTAGACAGGGGGAGGCAGATACGCAGTATTTT.

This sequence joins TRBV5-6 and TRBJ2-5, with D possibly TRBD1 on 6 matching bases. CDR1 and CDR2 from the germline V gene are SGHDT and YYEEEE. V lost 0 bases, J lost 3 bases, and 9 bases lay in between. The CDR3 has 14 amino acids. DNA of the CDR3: TGTGCCAGCAGCTTGGTACAGGGAAAAGAGACCCAGTACTTC. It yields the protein CASSLVQGKETQYF.